This T cell receptor beta chain was captured in a study of T cell repertoires in cytomegalovirus infection. Study-wide context: Peptides in the study included HLA-C-restricted and HLA-B-restricted CMV epitopes. It was the public TCR beta signatures that indicated both CMV infection and matching HLA type.

This CDR3 is built from 16 residues. V lost 7 bases and J lost 4; bases outside the gene matches: 12. From germline, CDR1 is MNHNS and CDR2 SASEGT. Findings and caveats of the study: The ex vivo response was dominated by HLA-C-restricted CMV-specific TCR beta clonotypes.

TCRdb called the reads again in MiXCR, with one record for every CDR3 protein. The top ten clones hold about 60% of a sample with about 220,000 distinct CDR3 sequences, roughly 34% of them seen once. About this clonotype: Its antigen is not known.

The receptor was isolated from a human donor in good health (CMV status not recorded). Some clones in this sample may be carry-over from other donors' samples. The J gene is TRBJ2-7, the V gene TRBV6-1, with TRBD1 identical over 11 bases. The sequencing here drew on CD8+ T cells from cultured PBMCs, taken from culture after CMV antigen stimulation. For the CDR3, the DNA is TGTGCCAGCACTCAACCCCCGGGACAGGGGGGGTACGAGCAGTACTTC. Translated: CASTQPPGQGGYEQYF.